This TCR beta chain was captured by sequencing in a study of T cell changes during pregnancy in multiple sclerosis. This table comes from immunoSEQ multiplex PCR, and its TCRdb copy is limited to in-frame clones, with some not included. The data contain tens of thousands of clones, 80% to 95% of them seen just once; the ten biggest clones take up 0.43%. Germline CDR1 reads SGHDN; CDR2 reads FVKESK. Trimming stripped 2 bases from V and 13 bases from J, with 13 bases between. The CDR3 extends over 12 amino acids. The V and J genes are TRBV14 and TRBJ2-3; the D gene is possibly TRBD1 (5 bases). This specimen consisted of CD4+ T cells from peripheral blood mononuclear cells, obtained in the third trimester of pregnancy. This receptor was obtained from a female donor in good health, enrolled as a control in a pregnancy study. CDR3 residues: CASSQRTSAKYF. DNA for the CDR3: TGTGCCAGCAGCCAAAGGACATCCGCAAAGTATTTT. Using reference TRBV14 and TRBJ2-3 for the parts outside the CDR3, the full variable domain is EAGVTQFPSHSVIEKGQTVTLRCDPISGHDNLYWYRRVMGKEIKFLLHFVKESKQDESGMPNNRFLAERTGGTYSTLKVQPAELEDSGVYFCASSQRTSAKYFGPGTRLTVL.